The rows below give T cell receptor beta chains drawn from one sample of a study of shared clonotypes between healthy human individuals. Sequenced by immunoSEQ multiplex PCR; TCRdb stores in-frame clones only, minus some. The sample consists of some 2,000,000 clones, approximately 94% of them appearing once. Sequenced material: naive CD8+ T cells sorted from blood. The receptors were sampled from a man between 18 and 35 years old in good health. CDR3s include the opening cysteine and the closing phenylalanine or tryptophan. A D gene is named only where the DNA matches it firmly. Clone size is given for some rows only: seen once, a few or many times, or a class if the clone is expanded.

v_gene,d_gene,abundance,j_gene,CDR3nt,CDR3aa
TRBV19,NA,NA,TRBJ1-4,TGTGCCAGTAGTATAGGTGGAAAACTGTTTTTT,CASSIGGKLFF
TRBV6-5,NA,NA,TRBJ2-7,TGTGCCAGCAGTTACTCGTCAAGGCCCGACTCCTACGAGCAGTACTTC,CASSYSSRPDSYEQYF
TRBV29-1,NA,NA,TRBJ2-1,TGCAGCGTGGACGCAGAGGGGGGAGCGTACAATGAGCAGTTCTTC,CSVDAEGGAYNEQFF
TRBV27,TRBD2,NA,TRBJ2-3,TGTGCCAGCAAGCACGGGGGGCTAGCGGGTGACACAGATACGCAGTATTTT,CASKHGGLAGDTDTQYF
TRBV29-1,TRBD1,NA,TRBJ2-1,TGCAGCGTGGATACTTCGGGACAGGTGATGAATGAGCAGTTCTTC,CSVDTSGQVMNEQFF
TRBV5-6,NA,NA,TRBJ1-6,TGTGCCAGCAGCTTGTCCCAGGAAGGGCATAATTCACCCCTCCACTTT,CASSLSQEGHNSPLHF
TRBV23-1,NA,NA,TRBJ1-5,TGCGCCAGGGGGGGGCAGCCCCAGCATTTT,CARGGQPQHF
TRBV4-1,TRBD1,NA,TRBJ1-6,TGCGCCAGCAGCCAAGAGACAGGGTATTCACCCCTCCACTTT,CASSQETGYSPLHF
TRBV5-1,TRBD2,NA,TRBJ2-5,TGCGCCAGCCTAGAGCGGGAAGGAGAGTCGGAGACCCAGTACTTC,CASLEREGESETQYF
TRBV27,NA,NA,TRBJ1-1,TGTGCCAGCAGTGCCCATGTCGGGGCGGACACTGAAGCTTTCTTT,CASSAHVGADTEAFF
TRBV7-8,NA,NA,TRBJ2-6,TGTGCCAGCGTCAGATTTGCGGGGGCCAACGTCCTGACTTTC,CASVRFAGANVLTF
TRBV10-1,TRBD2,once,TRBJ2-7,TGCGCCCAGCCCGTAGTTCGAGCGGGAATCTGCTGCGAGCAGTACTTC,CAQPVVRAGICCEQYF
TRBV28,NA,NA,TRBJ2-7,TGTGCCAGCAGTCCCTCGGGGACGGTGACCTACGAGCAGTACTTC,CASSPSGTVTYEQYF
TRBV28,NA,NA,TRBJ1-4,TGTGCCAGCAGTATCTACCTAGGGGCAACTAATGAAAAACTGTTTTTT,CASSIYLGATNEKLFF
TRBV1,NA,NA,TRBJ1-5,TGCACCAGCAGCCAACCCCAATGGCCCCAGCATTTT,CTSSQPQWPQHF
TRBV27,TRBD1,NA,TRBJ2-7,TGTGCCAGCAGTCGGACAGGAGTATCCTACGAGCAGTACTTC,CASSRTGVSYEQYF
TRBV28,NA,NA,TRBJ1-1,TGTGCCAGCAGTTTTAGTGAGAACACTGAAGCTTTCTTT,CASSFSENTEAFF
TRBV2,NA,NA,TRBJ1-2,TGTGCCAGCAGTGAATCACTGGACCCTAACTATGGCTACACCTTC,CASSESLDPNYGYTF
TRBV25-1,NA,NA,TRBJ1-4,TGTGCCAGCAGTGAATATCCCAAGAGGGGGTATGATGAAAAACTGTTTTTT,CASSEYPKRGYDEKLFF
TRBV5-4,TRBD2,NA,TRBJ2-3,TGTGCCAGCAGCCCTAGCGGTCCTACCGCCACAGATACGCAGTATTTT,CASSPSGPTATDTQYF
TRBV7-9,NA,few,TRBJ1-1,TGTGCCAGCAGCTTAGGCTCGGGTACACACACTGAAGCTTTCTTT,CASSLGSGTHTEAFF
TRBV5-4,NA,few,TRBJ2-3,TGTGCCAGCAGCTTGGGCAGATTTACTAGCACAGATACGCAGTATTTT,CASSLGRFTSTDTQYF
TRBV5-6,NA,few,TRBJ2-5,TGTGCCAGCAGCTGGGGGGACATTCAAGAGACCCAGTACTTC,CASSWGDIQETQYF
TRBV28,TRBD2,once,TRBJ2-2,TGTGCCAGCAGTCTAGCGGGGGGAAACACCGGGGAGCTGTTTTTT,CASSLAGGNTGELFF
TRBV28,NA,NA,TRBJ2-2,TGTGCCAGCAGGCCCCTCATTAGCGTGGACGGATCCACCGGGGAGCTGTTTTTT,CASRPLISVDGSTGELFF
TRBV7-2,NA,NA,TRBJ2-7,TGTGCCAGCAGCTTAGCGCTGGTGTACGAGCAGTACTTC,CASSLALVYEQYF
TRBV27,NA,NA,TRBJ2-7,TGTGCCAGCAGTTTAGGTGGGGTCTACGAGCAGTACTTC,CASSLGGVYEQYF
TRBV15,NA,NA,TRBJ1-1,TGTGCCACCAGCAGAGAAATGGGCCTAGAAGCTTTCTTT,CATSREMGLEAFF
TRBV5-1,NA,NA,TRBJ1-1,TGCGCCAGCAGCCCGGTGGAGGGGCCTGGGGGGAACACTGAAGCTTTCTTT,CASSPVEGPGGNTEAFF
TRBV4-3,NA,NA,TRBJ1-2,TGCGCCAGCAGCCAAGCGATTCCAGGGGACTTTAACTATGGCTACACCTTC,CASSQAIPGDFNYGYTF
TRBV30,NA,NA,TRBJ1-4,TGTGCCTGGAGTATTAGCCAAGTAGGGGAAAAACTGTTTTTT,CAWSISQVGEKLFF
TRBV5-6,TRBD1,NA,TRBJ1-4,TGTGCCAGTACCCGCCAGGGGGCTAATGAAAAACTGTTTTTT,CASTRQGANEKLFF
TRBV6-5,NA,NA,TRBJ2-5,TGTGCCAGCAGTTACTCGGGCGACAGGCTTGGGGAGACCCAGTACTTC,CASSYSGDRLGETQYF
TRBV4-1,NA,once,TRBJ2-3,TGCGCCAGCAGCCCCCACCCCGACGGTATCCGGGACGGGATAGATACGCAGTATTTT,CASSPHPDGIRDGIDTQYF
TRBV30,NA,NA,TRBJ1-6,TGTGCCTGGAGCCACGGCGGGAGCTCCTATAATTCACCCCTCCACTTT,CAWSHGGSSYNSPLHF
TRBV10-3,TRBD1,NA,TRBJ2-1,TGTGCCATCAGTGAGTCGGGACAGGGGGCTTTTAGTCCTACCTACAATGAGCAGTTCTTC,CAISESGQGAFSPTYNEQFF